This TCR beta chain was sequenced in a study of blood T cell repertoires in COVID-19. For the study at large: T cells, B-cell-depleted T cells, or PBMCs provided the cDNA or gDNA that served as material.

The CDR3 covers 14 residues. Trimming took off 4 bases at V and 6 bases at J, with 16 bases between the two ends. Germline CDR1 SGDLS, CDR2 YYNGEE. TCRdb's table, derived via immunoSEQ multiplex PCR, lists solely in-frame clones and lacks some. The table records about 390,000 clones, more than 75% of them present only once. The sequence derives from a woman between 55 and 75 years old with COVID-19, enrolled during active disease. This chain links TRBV9 with TRBJ1-2; D possibly corresponds to TRBD1 (6 bases). The sequenced sample consisted of peripheral blood. The CDR3 here is CASSPMTGFNGYTF. In DNA, the CDR3 is TGTGCCAGCAGCCCCATGACAGGATTTAATGGCTACACCTTC.